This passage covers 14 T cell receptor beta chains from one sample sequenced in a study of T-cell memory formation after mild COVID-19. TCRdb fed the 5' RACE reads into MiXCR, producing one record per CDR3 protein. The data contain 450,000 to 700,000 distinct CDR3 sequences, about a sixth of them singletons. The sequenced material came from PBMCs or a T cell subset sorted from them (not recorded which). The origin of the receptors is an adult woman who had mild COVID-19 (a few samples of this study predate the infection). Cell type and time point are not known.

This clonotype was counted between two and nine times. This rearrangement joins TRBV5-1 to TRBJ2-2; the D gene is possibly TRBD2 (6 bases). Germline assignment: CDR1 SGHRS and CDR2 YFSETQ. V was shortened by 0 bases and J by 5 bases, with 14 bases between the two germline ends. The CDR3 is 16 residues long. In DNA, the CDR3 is TGCGCCAGCAGCTTGGTTCTAGGAGGGGATACCGGGGAGCTGTTTTTT. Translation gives CASSLVLGGDTGELFF. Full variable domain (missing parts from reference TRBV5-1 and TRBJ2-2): KAGVTQTPRYLIKTRGQQVTLSCSPISGHRSVSWYQQTPGQGLQFLFEYFSETQRNKGNFPGRFSGRQFSNSRSEMNVSTLELGDSALYLCASSLVLGGDTGELFFGEGSRLTVL.

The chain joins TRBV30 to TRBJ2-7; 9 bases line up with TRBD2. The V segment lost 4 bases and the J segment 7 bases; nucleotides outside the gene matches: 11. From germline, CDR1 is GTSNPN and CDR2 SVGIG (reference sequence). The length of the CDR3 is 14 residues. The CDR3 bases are TGTGCCTGGAACCCACCGGGACTAGCTGGGGAGCAGTACTTC. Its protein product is CAWNPPGLAGEQYF.

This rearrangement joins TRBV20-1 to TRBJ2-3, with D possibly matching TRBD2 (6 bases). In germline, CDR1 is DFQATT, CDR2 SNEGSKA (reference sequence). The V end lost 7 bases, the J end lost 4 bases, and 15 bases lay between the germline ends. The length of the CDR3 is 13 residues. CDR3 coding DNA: TGCAGTGGGCGTGGGGAGGTTGCAGATACGCAGTATTTT. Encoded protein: CSGRGEVADTQYF.

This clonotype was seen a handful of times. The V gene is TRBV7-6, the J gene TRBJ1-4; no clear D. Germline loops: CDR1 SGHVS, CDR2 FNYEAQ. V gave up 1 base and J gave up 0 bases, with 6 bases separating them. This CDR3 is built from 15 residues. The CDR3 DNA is TGTGCCAGCAGCTTAGGCATTGCAACTAATGAAAAACTGTTTTTT. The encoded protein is CASSLGIATNEKLFF.

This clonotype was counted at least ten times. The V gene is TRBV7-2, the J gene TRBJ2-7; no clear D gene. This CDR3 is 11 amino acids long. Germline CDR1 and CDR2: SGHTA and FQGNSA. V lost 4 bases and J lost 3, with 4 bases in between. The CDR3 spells CASSYIYEQYF. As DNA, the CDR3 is TGTGCCAGCAGCTATATCTACGAGCAGTACTTC. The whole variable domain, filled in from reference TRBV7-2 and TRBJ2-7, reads GAGVSQSPSNKVTEKGKDVELRCDPISGHTALYWYRQSLGQGLEFLIYFQGNSAPDKSGLPSDRFSAERTGGSVSTLTIQRTQQEDSAVYLCASSYIYEQYFGPGTRLTVT.

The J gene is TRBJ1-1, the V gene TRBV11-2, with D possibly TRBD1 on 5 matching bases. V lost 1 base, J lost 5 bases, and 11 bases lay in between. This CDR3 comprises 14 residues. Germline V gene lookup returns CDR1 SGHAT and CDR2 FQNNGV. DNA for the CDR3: TGTGCCAGCAGCTTAGGGGGGTGGGAGACTGAAGCTTTCTTT. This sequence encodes CASSLGGWETEAFF. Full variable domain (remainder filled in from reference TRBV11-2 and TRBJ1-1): EAGVAQSPRYKIIEKRQSVAFWCNPISGHATLYWYQQILGQGPKLLIQFQNNGVVDDSQLPKDRFSAERLKGVDSTLKIQPAKLEDSAVYLCASSLGGWETEAFFGQGTRLTVV.

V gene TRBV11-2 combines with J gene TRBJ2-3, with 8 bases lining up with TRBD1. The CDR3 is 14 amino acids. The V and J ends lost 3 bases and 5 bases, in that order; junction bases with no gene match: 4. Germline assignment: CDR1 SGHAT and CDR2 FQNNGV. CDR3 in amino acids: CASSFRGPGDTQYF. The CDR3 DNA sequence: TGTGCCAGCAGCTTCAGGGGGCCTGGAGATACGCAGTATTTT. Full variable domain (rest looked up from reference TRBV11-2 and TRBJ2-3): EAGVAQSPRYKIIEKRQSVAFWCNPISGHATLYWYQQILGQGPKLLIQFQNNGVVDDSQLPKDRFSAERLKGVDSTLKIQPAKLEDSAVYLCASSFRGPGDTQYFGPGTRLTVL.

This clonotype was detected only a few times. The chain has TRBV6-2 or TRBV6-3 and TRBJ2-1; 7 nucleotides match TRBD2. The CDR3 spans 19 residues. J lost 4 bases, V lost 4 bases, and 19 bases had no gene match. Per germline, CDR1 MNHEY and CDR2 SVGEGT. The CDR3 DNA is TGTGCCAGCAGTTCCGGGACTAACATCGCCCCCTATCATTACAATGAGCAGTTCTTC. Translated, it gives CASSSGTNIAPYHYNEQFF.

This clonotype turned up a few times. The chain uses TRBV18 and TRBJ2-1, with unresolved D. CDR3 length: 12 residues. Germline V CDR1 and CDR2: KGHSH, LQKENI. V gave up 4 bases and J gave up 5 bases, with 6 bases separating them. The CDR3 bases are TGTGCCAGCTCACTATTCGACAATGAGCAGTTCTTC. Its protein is CASSLFDNEQFF.

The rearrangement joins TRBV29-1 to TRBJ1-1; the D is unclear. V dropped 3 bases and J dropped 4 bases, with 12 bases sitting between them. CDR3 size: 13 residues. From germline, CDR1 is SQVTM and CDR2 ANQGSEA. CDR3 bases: TGCAGCGTTGAGACCGGATGGGTCACTGAAGCTTTCTTT. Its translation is CSVETGWVTEAFF.

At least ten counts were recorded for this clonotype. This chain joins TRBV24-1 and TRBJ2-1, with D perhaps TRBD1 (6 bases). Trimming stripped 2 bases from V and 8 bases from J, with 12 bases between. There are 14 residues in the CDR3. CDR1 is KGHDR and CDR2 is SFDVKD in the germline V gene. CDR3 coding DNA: TGTGCCACCAGTGATTGGCAGGGGACCCATGAGCAGTTCTTC. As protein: CATSDWQGTHEQFF.

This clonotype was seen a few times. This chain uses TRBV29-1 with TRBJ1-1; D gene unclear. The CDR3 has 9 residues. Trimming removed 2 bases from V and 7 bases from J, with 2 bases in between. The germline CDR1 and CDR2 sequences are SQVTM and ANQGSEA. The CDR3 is CSVESEAFF. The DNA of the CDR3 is TGCAGCGTTGAAAGTGAAGCTTTCTTT.

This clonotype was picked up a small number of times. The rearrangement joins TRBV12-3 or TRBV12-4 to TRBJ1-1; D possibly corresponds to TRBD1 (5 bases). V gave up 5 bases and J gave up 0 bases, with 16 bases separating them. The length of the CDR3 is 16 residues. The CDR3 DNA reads TGTGCCAGCAGTCTGGGAACGGACACCTTGAACACTGAAGCTTTCTTT. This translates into CASSLGTDTLNTEAFF.

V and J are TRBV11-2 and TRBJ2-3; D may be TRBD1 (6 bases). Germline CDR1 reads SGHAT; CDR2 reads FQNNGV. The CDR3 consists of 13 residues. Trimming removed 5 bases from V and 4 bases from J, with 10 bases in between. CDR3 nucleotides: TGTGCCAGCAGCACGAACAGGGCAGATACGCAGTATTTT. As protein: CASSTNRADTQYF.